A single T cell receptor beta chain is shown here with its context. The antigen is undetermined. Profiled with immunoSEQ multiplex PCR; TCRdb holds only in-frame clones, not every one. The data show 150,000 to 200,000 clones, over 85% seen once. This record comes from a study of T cell responses to AZD1222 COVID-19 vaccine. Study results and caveats: Females made up more of the donors, who were largely white British, and clonal diversity may have come out too low. Of spike-specific TCRs, nearly half reportedly target regions left unmutated in variants.

The sequencing here drew on peripheral blood, taken on day 0 of AZD1222 vaccination. The clonotype was recovered from an adult in good health.

The CDR3 is CASSPKKNEQFF. CDR3 sequence (DNA): TGTGCCAGCAGCCCCAAGAAGAATGAGCAGTTCTTC. The chain has TRBV7-9 and TRBJ2-1; no definite D call. The CDR3 has 12 amino acids. Deletions cut 5 bases from V and 7 bases from J, with 9 bases between. Germline assignment: CDR1 SEHNR and CDR2 FQNEAQ (reference sequence).